The clone carrying this T cell receptor (beta chain) was detected only a few times. Its antigen remains unidentified. Hyperthyroidism was classified as stable if no ophthalmopathy occurred within 18 months of follow-up. From fresh peripheral blood, around 10 ml in volume, the PBMCs were obtained. Amplification of TCR beta CDR3 regions used RNA transcripts. First-round RT-PCR used HTBI primers; second-round multiplex PCR followed. A single record per CDR3 protein comes from TCRdb applying MiXCR to the multiplex PCR reads. The data contain a few hundred thousand distinct CDR3 sequences, approximately 18% of them singletons. The record originates from a study of Graves' ophthalmopathy and Graves' hyperthyroidism. This CDR3 is built from 14 residues. Germline assignment: CDR1 SGHRS and CDR2 YFSETQ. V was pared by 4 bases and J by 10 bases, with 12 bases of the junction left unmatched. Study conclusions and caveats: Most thyroid clonotypes expanded beyond 0.001 frequency were also found in blood. Ophthalmopathy progression was predicted by the model at just over 70% sensitivity and roughly 72% specificity.

The receptor was derived from an adult woman with stable Graves' hyperthyroidism. The V call is TRBV5-1, the J call TRBJ1-2, with 8 positions matching TRBD1. Sequencing was carried out using peripheral blood. The CDR3 DNA follows: TGCGCCAGCAGCCCCGGACAGGGATGGTTGGCCTACACCTTC. Its translation is CASSPGQGWLAYTF.